This T cell receptor (beta chain) was found in a study of somatic mutations in cytotoxic T cells in rheumatoid arthritis (TCRdb year 2017). Turning to the overall study: Right after diagnosis and prior to the start of any treatment, approximately 30 ml EDTA of peripheral blood was drawn from patients. Sorted V beta1+ cells also underwent TCRB sequencing, and some V beta antibody-stained T-cell populations were flow-sorted at nearly 100% purity on a FACSAria II or Sony SH800. In newly diagnosed rheumatoid arthritis without treatment, the study examined if expanded CD8+ T-cell clones harbor somatic mutations, relying on TCRB deep sequencing to characterize clonality. For some 68 rheumatoid arthritis patients and 20 or so healthy controls, TCRB deep sequencing was carried out. Median age was essentially the same in the patient group and the control group.

CDR1 and CDR2, looked up from the germline V gene, are MDHEN and SYDVKM. CDR3 length: 16 amino acids, cysteine to phenylalanine. Only the CDR3 DNA is retained, 48 bases long and in frame from the first base. V has 3 bases trimmed and J has 3 bases trimmed; junction bases matching no gene number 8. The study at large found these results: Healthy controls showed no age-related increase in CD8+ clonality, whereas patients did (Spearman r=0.49). The finding that TRBV07 was slightly underrepresented in patients was left unadjusted for multiple comparisons. CD8+ T-cell clonality did not differ significantly between rheumatoid arthritis patients and age-matched healthy controls. In about an eighth of the 65 patients the largest CD8+ clone exceeded 20% of CD8+ cells, and several identical CD8+ TCRB sequences were shared between blood and synovial fluid. Viral specificity could not be ruled out by absence from virus-specific databases, and the antigen targets of the expanded CD8+ clones remained unknown.

Concerning this clone: There is no known antigen for this receptor. No base quality values were provided; no much bigger clone lies one nucleotide off.

Flow cytometry confirmed the purity of CD4+ and CD8+ cells that had been isolated by positive magnetic bead selection on an AutoMACS. Clonal expansions were first screened by flow cytometry with a TCR V beta antibody panel, then characterized by TCRB deep sequencing of sorted CD8+ fractions. Peripheral blood mononuclear cells were obtained using density gradient separation with Ficoll-Paque PLUS. DNA from CD4-enriched, CD8-enriched or PBMC samples was extracted using Nucleospin Tissue or Tissue XS kits and then quantified on a Qubit 2.0 fluorometer. The immunoSEQ assay was applied to genomic DNA for TCRB CDR3 sequencing. The authors' analysis ran thus. Published virus-specific TCRB sequences were compared with patient CD8+ clones larger than 1%, and only a few matches were found. Only productive TCRB rearrangements were included in the analyses. Clonality was expressed as a Shannon entropy-based productive clonality index, with each clone defined by a unique TCRB CDR3 sequence. Repertoire overlap between two samples was calculated from the template counts of each clone relative to total templates per sample. A correlation with a Spearman r of over 0.55 was found between V-gene usage by flow cytometry and V-gene usage by TCRB sequencing. The clones in this table, taken by TCRdb from immuneACCESS, are in-frame only. Not every clone is retained; where verified, under half of the shortfall comes from an unresolved V gene, and the cause of the rest is unknown. That table furnishes V, J and clone size, whereas the DNA furnished D and trimming. The sample table records around 15,000 clones; 70% to 85% of these occur just once. 25% to 30% of the sample is in the top ten clones.

The TCR originated in an adult with rheumatoid arthritis. Sequences were obtained from CD8+ T cells sorted from blood. Recombination joined TRBV28 with TRBJ1-5; the central 7 bases match TRBD1. The CDR3 reads as follows: CASSFPSTGFNQPQHF. The bases read TGTGCCAGCAGTTTCCCATCGACAGGGTTCAATCAGCCCCAGCATTTT.